A selection of T cell receptor beta chains follows, all from one sample in a study of PD-L1 blockade in urothelial cancer. Here immunoSEQ multiplex PCR was the method, and the copy in TCRdb shows in-frame clones only, minus some. The table records 35,000 to 40,000 clones, just over 35% of them present only once. The source was tumor tissue, collected before atezolizumab (anti-PD-L1) treatment. The source of these receptors is a man in his fifties or sixties with urothelial cancer. The CDR3 runs from the conserved cysteine through the conserved F or W. A D gene is named only where the DNA matches it firmly. The listing skips clone size in some rows; elsewhere it reads once, few, many or a size class.

V gene	D gene	clone size	J gene	CDR3 length	CDR3 protein	CDR3 DNA
TRBV6-4	NA	NA	TRBJ2-7	15	CASSWGLDNSYEQYF	TGTGCCAGCAGCTGGGGCCTGGACAACTCCTACGAGCAGTACTTC
TRBV6-8	NA	many	TRBJ2-1	15	CASSLGPGSYNEQFF	TGTGCCAGCAGTTTAGGACCTGGCTCCTACAATGAGCAGTTCTTC
TRBV11-3	NA	many	TRBJ1-3	15	CASSLDRGSGNTIYF	TGTGCCAGCAGCTTGGACCGGGGGTCTGGAAACACCATATATTTT
TRBV6-8	NA	few	TRBJ1-1	15	CASSYSNPERTEAFF	TGTGCCAGCAGTTACTCGAATCCGGAGCGCACTGAAGCTTTCTTT
TRBV28	NA	NA	TRBJ1-1	14	CASSLLRGNTEAFF	TGTGCCAGCAGTTTATTGCGGGGGAACACTGAAGCTTTCTTT
TRBV11-3	NA	NA	TRBJ1-3	15	CASSSFEESGNTIYF	TGTGCCAGCAGCTCCTTCGAGGAGTCGGGAAACACCATATATTTT
TRBV11-3	NA	many	TRBJ1-1	15	CASSSGATMNTEAFF	TGTGCCAGCAGCTCAGGGGCTACTATGAACACTGAAGCTTTCTTT
TRBV7-5	NA	few	TRBJ1-1	15	CASSLASNLATEAFF	TGTGCCAGCAGCTTAGCTTCAAACTTGGCCACTGAAGCTTTCTTT
TRBV6-8	NA	few	TRBJ1-5	14	CASPRGVWGQPQHF	TGTGCCAGCCCGCGAGGCGTCTGGGGCCAGCCCCAGCATTTT
TRBV5-1	TRBD2	few	TRBJ2-2	15	CASSLGLAGAGELFF	TGCGCCAGCAGCTTAGGACTAGCGGGGGCCGGGGAGCTGTTTTTT
TRBV7-5	NA	few	TRBJ2-3	18	CASSLTSASETWADTQYF	TGTGCCAGCAGCTTAACCTCCGCTAGCGAAACTTGGGCAGATACGCAGTATTTT
TRBV6-7	NA	NA	TRBJ2-7	12	CASSYNTGTQYF	TGTGCCAGCAGTTACAATACCGGGACTCAGTACTTC
TRBV30	TRBD2	NA	TRBJ2-3	16	CAWSFPTGLAGGTQYF	TGTGCCTGGAGTTTCCCCACGGGACTAGCGGGGGGTACGCAGTATTTT
TRBV28	TRBD2	NA	TRBJ2-1	19	CASSPDTYIPSGGYNEQFF	TGTGCCAGCAGTCCCGATACCTATATACCTAGCGGGGGCTACAATGAGCAGTTCTTC
TRBV29-1	TRBD1	NA	TRBJ2-3	14	CSVGGQVGADTQYF	TGCAGCGTTGGGGGACAGGTGGGGGCAGATACGCAGTATTTT
TRBV1	NA	NA	TRBJ2-5	14	CASSQMDSQETQYF	TGCGCCAGCAGCCAAATGGACAGCCAAGAGACCCAGTACTTC
TRBV6-8	TRBD1	few	TRBJ2-2	14	CAISSQGAAGELFF	TGTGCCATCAGTTCCCAGGGGGCAGCCGGGGAGCTGTTTTTT
TRBV14	NA	few	TRBJ2-7	11	CASSQEIEQYF	TGTGCCAGCAGCCAAGAGATCGAGCAGTACTTC
TRBV28	TRBD1	NA	TRBJ2-1	16	CASRAAQGARNSEQFF	TGTGCCAGCAGGGCCGCACAGGGGGCCCGGAATAGTGAGCAGTTCTTC
TRBV6-8	TRBD1	NA	TRBJ1-6	16	CASSYSTGTVNSPLHF	TGTGCCAGCAGTTACTCGACCGGGACAGTGAATTCACCCCTCCACTTT
TRBV28	TRBD2	few	TRBJ2-7	15	CASSVTSGSSYEQYF	TGTGCCAGCAGCGTGACTAGCGGGTCCTCCTACGAGCAGTACTTC
TRBV11-3	TRBD2	few	TRBJ2-1	15	CASSYIERGGLEQFF	TGTGCCAGCAGCTACATTGAGCGGGGGGGCCTCGAGCAGTTCTTC
TRBV19	NA	NA	TRBJ2-6	16	CASSIEGGAGANVLTF	TGTGCCAGTAGTATAGAAGGAGGGGCAGGGGCCAACGTCCTGACTTTC
TRBV14	NA	NA	TRBJ2-1	11	CASSQEVEQFF	TGTGCCAGCAGCCAAGAGGTTGAGCAGTTCTTC
TRBV11-3	TRBD1	many	TRBJ1-2	14	CASSSVGTGYGYTF	TGTGCCAGCAGCAGCGTAGGGACAGGGTATGGCTACACCTTC
TRBV6-8	NA	few	TRBJ1-2	13	CASSYQGTSGYTF	TGTGCCAGCAGTTACCAGGGGACAAGCGGCTACACCTTC